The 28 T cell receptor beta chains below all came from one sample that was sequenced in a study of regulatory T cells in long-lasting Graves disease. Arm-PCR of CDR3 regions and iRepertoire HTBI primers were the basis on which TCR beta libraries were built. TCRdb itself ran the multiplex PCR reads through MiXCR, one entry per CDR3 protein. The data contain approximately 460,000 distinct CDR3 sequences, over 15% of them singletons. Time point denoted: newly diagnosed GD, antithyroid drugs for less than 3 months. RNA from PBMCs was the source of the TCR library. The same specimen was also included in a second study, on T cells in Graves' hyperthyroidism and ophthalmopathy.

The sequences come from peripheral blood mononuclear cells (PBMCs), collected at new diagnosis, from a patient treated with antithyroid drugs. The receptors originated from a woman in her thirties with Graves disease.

The CDR3 bases are TGCAGTGCTTTCGAACCGTGGACAGGCTCCTACAATGAGCAGTTCTTC. As protein: CSAFEPWTGSYNEQFF. This chain joins TRBV20-1 and TRBJ2-1, with 7 bases identical to TRBD1. The CDR3 is made up of 16 amino acids. V was clipped by 5 bases and J by 0 bases; unmatched bases: 10. CDR1 is DFQATT, CDR2 SNEGSKA, per germline (reference sequence).

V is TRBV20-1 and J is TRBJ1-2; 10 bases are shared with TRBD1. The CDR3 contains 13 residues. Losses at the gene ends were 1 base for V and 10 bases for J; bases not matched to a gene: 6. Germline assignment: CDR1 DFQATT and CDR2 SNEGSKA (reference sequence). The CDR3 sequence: CSARADRGFLYTF. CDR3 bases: TGCAGTGCTAGAGCGGACAGGGGGTTCCTCTACACCTTC.

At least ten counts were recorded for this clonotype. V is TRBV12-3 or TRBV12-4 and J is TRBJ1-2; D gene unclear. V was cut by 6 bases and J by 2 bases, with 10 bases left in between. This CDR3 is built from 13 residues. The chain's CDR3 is CASSPRGNYGYTF. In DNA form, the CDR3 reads TGTGCCAGCAGCCCCCGGGGAAACTATGGCTACACCTTC.

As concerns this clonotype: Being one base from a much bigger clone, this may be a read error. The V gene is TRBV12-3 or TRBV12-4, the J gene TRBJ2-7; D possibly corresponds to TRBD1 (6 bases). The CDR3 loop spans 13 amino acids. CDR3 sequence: CASSEYDGTTQHF. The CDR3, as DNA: TGTGCCAGCAGTGAGTATGACGGGACAACGCAGCACTTC.

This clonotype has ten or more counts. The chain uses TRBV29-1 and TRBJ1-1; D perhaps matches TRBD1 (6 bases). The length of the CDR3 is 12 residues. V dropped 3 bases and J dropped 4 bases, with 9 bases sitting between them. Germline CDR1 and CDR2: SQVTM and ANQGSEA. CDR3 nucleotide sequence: TGCAGCGTTGAGGGGGGGCCCACTGAAGCTTTCTTT. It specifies CSVEGGPTEAFF.

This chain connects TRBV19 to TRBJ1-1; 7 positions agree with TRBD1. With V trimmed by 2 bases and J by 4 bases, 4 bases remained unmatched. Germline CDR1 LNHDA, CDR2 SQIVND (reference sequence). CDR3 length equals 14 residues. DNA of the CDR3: TGTGCCAGTAGTATATCAAGGGGGCCCACTGAAGCTTTCTTT. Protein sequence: CASSISRGPTEAFF.

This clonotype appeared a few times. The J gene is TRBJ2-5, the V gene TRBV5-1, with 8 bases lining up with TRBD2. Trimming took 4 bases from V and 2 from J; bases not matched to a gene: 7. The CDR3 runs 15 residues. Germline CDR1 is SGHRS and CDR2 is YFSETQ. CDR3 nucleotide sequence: TGCGCCAGCAGCACCCAACTAGCGGTACAAGAGACCCAGTACTTC. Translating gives CASSTQLAVQETQYF.

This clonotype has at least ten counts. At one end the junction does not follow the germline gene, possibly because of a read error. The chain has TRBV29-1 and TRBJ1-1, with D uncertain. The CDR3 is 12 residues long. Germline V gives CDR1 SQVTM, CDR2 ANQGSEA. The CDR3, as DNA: TGCAGCGTTCAAGACGACGGGACTGAAGCTTTCTTT. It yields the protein CSVQDDGTEAFF.

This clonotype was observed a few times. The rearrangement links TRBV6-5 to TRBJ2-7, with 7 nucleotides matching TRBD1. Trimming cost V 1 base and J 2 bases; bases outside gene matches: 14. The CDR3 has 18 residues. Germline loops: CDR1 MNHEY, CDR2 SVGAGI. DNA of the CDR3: TGTGCCAGCAGTTACTTGGAGACAGGGATTGGCGGAACCTACGAGCAGTACTTC. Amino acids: CASSYLETGIGGTYEQYF.

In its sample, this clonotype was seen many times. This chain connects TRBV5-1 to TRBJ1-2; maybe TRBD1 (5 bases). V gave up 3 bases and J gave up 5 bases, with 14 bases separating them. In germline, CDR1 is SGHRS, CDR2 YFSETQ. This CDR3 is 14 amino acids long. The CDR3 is CASSSGTANYGYTF. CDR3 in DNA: TGCGCCAGCAGCTCCGGGACGGCAAATTATGGCTACACCTTC.

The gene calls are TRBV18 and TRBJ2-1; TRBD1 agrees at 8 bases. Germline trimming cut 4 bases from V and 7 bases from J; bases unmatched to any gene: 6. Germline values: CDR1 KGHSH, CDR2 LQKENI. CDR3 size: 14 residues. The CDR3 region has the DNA TGTGCCAGCTCACAAGGACAGGGATTAAATGAGCAGTTCTTC. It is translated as CASSQGQGLNEQFF.

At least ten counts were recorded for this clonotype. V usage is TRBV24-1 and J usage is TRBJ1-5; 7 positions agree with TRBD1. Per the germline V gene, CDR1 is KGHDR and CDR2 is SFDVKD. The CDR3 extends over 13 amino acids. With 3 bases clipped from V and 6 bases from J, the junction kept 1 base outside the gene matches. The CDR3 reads CATSDRGPQPQHF. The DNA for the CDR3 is TGTGCCACCAGTGATAGGGGGCCTCAGCCCCAGCATTTT.

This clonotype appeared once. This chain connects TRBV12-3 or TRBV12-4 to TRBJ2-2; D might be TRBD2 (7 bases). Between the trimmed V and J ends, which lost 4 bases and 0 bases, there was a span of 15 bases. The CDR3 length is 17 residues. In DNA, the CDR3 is TGTGCCAGCAGTTCCGAGGGGGGGGATGCGAACACCGGGGAGCTGTTTTTT. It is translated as CASSSEGGDANTGELFF.

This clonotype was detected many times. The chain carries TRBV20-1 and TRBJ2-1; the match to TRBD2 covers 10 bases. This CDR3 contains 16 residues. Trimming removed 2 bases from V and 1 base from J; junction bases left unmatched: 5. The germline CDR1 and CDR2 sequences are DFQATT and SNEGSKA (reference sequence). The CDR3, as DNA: TGCAGTGCTAGACCTCCTAGCGGGAGTTCCTACAATGAGCAGTTCTTC. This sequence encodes CSARPPSGSSYNEQFF.

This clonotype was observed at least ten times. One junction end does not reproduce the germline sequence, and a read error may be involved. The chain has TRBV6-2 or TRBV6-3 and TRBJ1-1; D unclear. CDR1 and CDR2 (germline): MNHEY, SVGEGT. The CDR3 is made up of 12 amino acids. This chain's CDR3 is CASSEVPREGFF. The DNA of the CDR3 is TGTGCCAGCAGCGAAGTCCCGAGAGAAGGTTTCTTT.

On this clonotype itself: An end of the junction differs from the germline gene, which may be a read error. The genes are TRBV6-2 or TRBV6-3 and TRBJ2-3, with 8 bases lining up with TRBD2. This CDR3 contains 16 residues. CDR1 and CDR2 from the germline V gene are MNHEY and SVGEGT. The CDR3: CAGSKHSGTSTDTQYF. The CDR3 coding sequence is TGTGCCGGCAGTAAACATAGCGGGACAAGCACAGATACGCAGTATTTT.

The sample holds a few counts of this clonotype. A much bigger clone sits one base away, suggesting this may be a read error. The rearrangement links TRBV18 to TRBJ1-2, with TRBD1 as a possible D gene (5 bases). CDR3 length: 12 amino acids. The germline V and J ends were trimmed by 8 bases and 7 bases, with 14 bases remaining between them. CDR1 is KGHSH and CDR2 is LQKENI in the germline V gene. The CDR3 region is CASHRGGRGYTF. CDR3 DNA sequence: TGTGCCAGCCACCGGGGGGGTCGTGGCTACACCTTC.

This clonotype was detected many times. CDR3: CASSPTAGGCQETQYF. CDR3 nucleotides: TGTGCCAGCAGCCCCACCGCAGGGGGGTGCCAAGAGACCCAGTACTTC. This chain joins TRBV3-2 and TRBJ2-5; TRBD1 reflects the table's D call only, with no check against the DNA. TRBV3-2 is flagged as a pseudogene. The CDR3 has 16 residues.

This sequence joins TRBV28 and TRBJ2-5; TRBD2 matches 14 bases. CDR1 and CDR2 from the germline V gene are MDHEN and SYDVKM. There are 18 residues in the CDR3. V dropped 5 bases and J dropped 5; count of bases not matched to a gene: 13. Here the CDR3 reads CASSPTPGLAGAQETQYF. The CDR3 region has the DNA TGTGCCAGCAGTCCCACTCCGGGACTAGCGGGAGCACAGGAGACCCAGTACTTC. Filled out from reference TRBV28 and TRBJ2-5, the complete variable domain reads DVKVTQSSRYLVKRTGEKVFLECVQDMDHENMFWYRQDPGLGLRLIYFSYDVKMKEKGDIPEGYSVSREKKERFSLILESASTNQTSMYLCASSPTPGLAGAQETQYFGPGTRLLVL.

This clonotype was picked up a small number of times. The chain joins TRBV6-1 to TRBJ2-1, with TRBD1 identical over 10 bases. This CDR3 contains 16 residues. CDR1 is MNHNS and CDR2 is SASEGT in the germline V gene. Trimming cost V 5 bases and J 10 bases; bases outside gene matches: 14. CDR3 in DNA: TGTGCCAGCAGTAAACAGCCGGGACAGGGGACGGTGGAGCAGTTCTTC. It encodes CASSKQPGQGTVEQFF.

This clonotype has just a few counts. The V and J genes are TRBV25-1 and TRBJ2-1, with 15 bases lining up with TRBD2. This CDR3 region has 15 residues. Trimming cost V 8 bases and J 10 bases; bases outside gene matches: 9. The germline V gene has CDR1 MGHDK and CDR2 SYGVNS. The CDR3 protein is CASRLAGLAGGEQFF. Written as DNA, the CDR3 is TGTGCCAGCCGGTTAGCGGGACTAGCGGGAGGCGAGCAGTTCTTC.

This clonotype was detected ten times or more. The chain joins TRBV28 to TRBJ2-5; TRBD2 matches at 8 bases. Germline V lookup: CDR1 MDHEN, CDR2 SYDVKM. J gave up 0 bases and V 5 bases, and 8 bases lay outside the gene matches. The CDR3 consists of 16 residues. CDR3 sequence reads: CASSRTSLLYQETQYF. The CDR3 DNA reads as TGTGCCAGCAGTCGGACTAGCCTTCTTTACCAAGAGACCCAGTACTTC.

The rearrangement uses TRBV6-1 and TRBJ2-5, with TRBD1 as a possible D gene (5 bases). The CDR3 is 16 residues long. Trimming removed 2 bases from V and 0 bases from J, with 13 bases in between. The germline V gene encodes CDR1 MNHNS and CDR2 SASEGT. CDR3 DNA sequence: TGTGCCAGCAGTGAATTTTCGGACATTTACCAAGAGACCCAGTACTTC. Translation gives CASSEFSDIYQETQYF.

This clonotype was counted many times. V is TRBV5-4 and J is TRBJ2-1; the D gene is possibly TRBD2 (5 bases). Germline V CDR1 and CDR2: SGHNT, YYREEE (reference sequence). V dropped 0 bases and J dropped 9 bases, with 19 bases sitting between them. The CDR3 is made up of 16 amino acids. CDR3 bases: TGTGCCAGCAGCTTGGATCTACACCCCACGGCGGGTGAGCAGTTCTTC. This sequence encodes CASSLDLHPTAGEQFF.

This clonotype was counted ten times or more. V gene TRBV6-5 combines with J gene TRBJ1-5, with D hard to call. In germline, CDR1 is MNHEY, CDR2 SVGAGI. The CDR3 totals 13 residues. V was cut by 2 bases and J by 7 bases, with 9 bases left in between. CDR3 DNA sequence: TGTGCCAGCAGTTACGAGGGATACCAGCCCCAGCATTTT. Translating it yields CASSYEGYQPQHF.

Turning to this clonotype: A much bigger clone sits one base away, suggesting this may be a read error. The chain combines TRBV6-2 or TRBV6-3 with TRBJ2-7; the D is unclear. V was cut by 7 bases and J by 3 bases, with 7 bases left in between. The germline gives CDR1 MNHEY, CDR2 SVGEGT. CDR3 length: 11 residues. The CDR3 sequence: CASTDYYEQYF. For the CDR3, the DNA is TGTGCCAGCACCGATTACTACGAGCAGTACTTC.

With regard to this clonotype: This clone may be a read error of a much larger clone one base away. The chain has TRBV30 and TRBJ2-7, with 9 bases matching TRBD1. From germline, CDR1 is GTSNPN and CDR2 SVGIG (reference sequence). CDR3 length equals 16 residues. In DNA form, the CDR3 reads TGTGCCTGGAGTGACCGCCGGGACAGGGCGGGCCACGAGCAGGACTTC. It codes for CAWSDRRDRAGHEQDF.

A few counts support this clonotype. The CDR3 is CASSLRDREPGELFF. For the CDR3, the DNA is TGTGCCAGCAGCTTGAGAGACAGGGAACCCGGGGAGCTGTTTTTT. V is TRBV5-4 and J is TRBJ2-2; the match to TRBD1 covers 7 bases. The V and J ends lost 1 base and 6 bases, in that order; junction bases with no gene match: 6. The CDR3 has 15 amino acids. Germline V gives CDR1 SGHNT, CDR2 YYREEE (reference sequence).